Here is one TCR beta chain with its context. The specificity of this receptor is unknown. No per-base quality is available; no much larger clone lies one base away. Sequencer: Illumina NovaSeq 6000. TCRalpha and TCRbeta cDNA libraries were built by 5'RACE with constant-segment primers, adding sample barcodes and unique molecular identifiers. Trizol reagent was used to extract RNA from every sample. Libraries were amplified in two PCR steps, with a second sample barcode and Illumina TruSeq adapters added in the second step. The libraries were sequenced on an Illumina NovaSeq using 2 x 150 bp paired-end reads. The published analysis was carried out like this. Demultiplexing of reads and collapsing into UMI-guided consensus sequences were performed with migec v1.2.7. Using mixcr v2.1.11, the UMI consensuses were aligned to TRA and TRB V and J templates and assembled into clonotypes. A clonotype was counted as expanded or contracted only when both edgeR and NoisET called the clonotype significant, with the noise models trained on biological replicates. For edgeR calls, the thresholds were a false discovery rate-adjusted p below 0.01 and a log2 fold-change of 1. As an exploratory analysis of dynamics, max-normalized trajectories of the 1000 most abundant clonotypes were examined by PCA with hierarchical clustering. The CD4 or CD8 phenotype of responding clones was assigned using the separately sequenced CD4+ and CD8+ repertoires. Clones were called with MiXCR by TCRdb after fastp trimmed the public reads at Q25, and only in-frame beta chains were retained. All rows with the same CDR3 protein become a single entry with the most common DNA and genes. Clone size and V and J calls follow TCRdb, not the original study. The sample records some 300,000 distinct CDR3 sequences, under 25% of which are singletons. The ten largest account for roughly 23% of the sample.

Including the terminal cysteine and phenylalanine, the CDR3 comprises 12 residues. The kept DNA is CDR3 alone, 36 bases in frame from the first base. V drops 4 bases and J drops 8 bases, leaving 10 bases in between. CDR1 and CDR2 are drawn from the germline V gene: SGHDT, YYEEEE. PBMCs were isolated by Ficoll-Paque density gradient centrifugation. This sample was taken from a study of T-cell memory formation after mild COVID-19 (dated by TCRdb to the early 2020s). The study in broad terms: Most TCR sequence clusters were specific to one of the two donors. In a couple of donors, T-cell clones that expanded and contracted after mild COVID-19 were tracked by sequencing TCRalpha and TCRbeta repertoires over time. The cohort comprised two young, previously healthy adult volunteers, one female and one male. Paper-wide results and their limitations: The study covered only two mild cases, and larger cohorts including severe cases with pre-infection samples were considered necessary. The detection of some responding clones in pre-infection memory suggests that pre-existing cross-reactive memory T cells joined the SARS-CoV-2 response. SARS-CoV-2 specificity of the second-wave clones peaking on day 37 was not confirmed. Contracting CD4+ clones turned up mainly in the CM and EM memory subsets, whereas EMRA was where CD8+ clones were enriched. Clones that contracted from day 15 to 85 showed balanced CD4/CD8 phenotypes, whereas a second wave of clones that expanded from day 15 to 37 leaned towards CD4+.

The rearranged segments are TRBV5-6 and TRBJ2-1; the D gene is not confidently resolved. Source material: PBMCs or a T cell subset sorted from them (not recorded which). This sequence was found in a man in his late teens or twenties who had mild COVID-19 (a few samples of this study predate the infection). The sample titles of this study are shuffled in the database, so cell type and time point are left out; the donor was told from shared clones. The nucleotide sequence is TGTGCCAGCAGCCGCCCGGAACATGAGCAGTTCTTC. Its protein product is CASSRPEHEQFF. With all but the CDR3 taken from the reference TRBV5-6 and TRBJ2-1 genes, the full variable domain is: DAGVTQSPTHLIKTRGQQVTLRCSPKSGHDTVSWYQQALGQGPQFIFQYYEEEERQRGNFPDRFSGHQFPNYSSELNVNALLLGDSALYLCASSRPEHEQFFGPGTRLTVL.